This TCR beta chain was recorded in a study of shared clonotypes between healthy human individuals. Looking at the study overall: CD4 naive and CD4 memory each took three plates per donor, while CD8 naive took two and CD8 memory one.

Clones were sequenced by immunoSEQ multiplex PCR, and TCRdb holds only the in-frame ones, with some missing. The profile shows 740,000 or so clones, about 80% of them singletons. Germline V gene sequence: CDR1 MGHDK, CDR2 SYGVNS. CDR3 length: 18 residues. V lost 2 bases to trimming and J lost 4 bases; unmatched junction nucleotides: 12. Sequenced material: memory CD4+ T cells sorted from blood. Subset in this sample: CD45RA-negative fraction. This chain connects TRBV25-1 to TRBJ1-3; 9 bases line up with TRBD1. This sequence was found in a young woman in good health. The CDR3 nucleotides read TGTGCCAGCAGTGAAACGAACAGGGGGCGAGTAGCGGGAAACACCATATATTTT. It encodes CASSETNRGRVAGNTIYF.